This entry lists 3 T cell receptor beta chains sequenced from one sample in a study of patients and donors after allogeneic stem cell transplantation. TCRdb fed the RT-PCR reads into MiXCR, producing one record per CDR3 protein. In the table there are roughly 190,000 distinct CDR3 sequences, about 40% of which are singletons. Sequences were obtained from blood, either unsorted or a sorted T cell fraction (not recorded which). The receptor source for this set is a human donor who was either an allogeneic HSCT recipient or a stem cell or donor lymphocyte infusion donor (not recorded which). It is not recorded whose cells these are; they may come from a transplant donor.

The chain joins TRBV5-1 to TRBJ1-3; a possible D gene is TRBD1 (6 bases). Germline V lookup: CDR1 SGHRS, CDR2 YFSETQ. This CDR3 region has 15 residues. V lost 4 bases to trimming and J lost 2 bases, with 13 bases between them. The CDR3 nucleotides read TGCGCCAGCAGCATGGGACACGATGCTGGAAACACCATATATTTT. It yields the protein CASSMGHDAGNTIYF.

This chain joins TRBV7-9 and TRBJ1-4, with TRBD1 matching 7 bases. Unmatched junction bases numbered 12, after V lost 5 bases and J lost 12 bases. In germline, CDR1 is SEHNR, CDR2 FQNEAQ (reference sequence). The CDR3 is 14 amino acids. The CDR3 DNA is TGTGCCAGCAGCCCACGGGCAGGGGGAAATCAACTGTTTTTT. Translating it yields CASSPRAGGNQLFF.

The chain carries TRBV5-1 and TRBJ1-1; D remains unclear. Germline values: CDR1 SGHRS, CDR2 YFSETQ. V lost 5 bases and J 1 base, leaving 12 bases between the germline ends. The CDR3 sequence is 14 residues long. The CDR3 loop is CASSSKTGNTEAFF. DNA for the CDR3: TGCGCCAGCAGTTCCAAGACGGGGAACACTGAAGCTTTCTTT. Filled out from reference TRBV5-1 and TRBJ1-1, the complete variable domain reads KAGVTQTPRYLIKTRGQQVTLSCSPISGHRSVSWYQQTPGQGLQFLFEYFSETQRNKGNFPGRFSGRQFSNSRSEMNVSTLELGDSALYLCASSSKTGNTEAFFGQGTRLTVV.